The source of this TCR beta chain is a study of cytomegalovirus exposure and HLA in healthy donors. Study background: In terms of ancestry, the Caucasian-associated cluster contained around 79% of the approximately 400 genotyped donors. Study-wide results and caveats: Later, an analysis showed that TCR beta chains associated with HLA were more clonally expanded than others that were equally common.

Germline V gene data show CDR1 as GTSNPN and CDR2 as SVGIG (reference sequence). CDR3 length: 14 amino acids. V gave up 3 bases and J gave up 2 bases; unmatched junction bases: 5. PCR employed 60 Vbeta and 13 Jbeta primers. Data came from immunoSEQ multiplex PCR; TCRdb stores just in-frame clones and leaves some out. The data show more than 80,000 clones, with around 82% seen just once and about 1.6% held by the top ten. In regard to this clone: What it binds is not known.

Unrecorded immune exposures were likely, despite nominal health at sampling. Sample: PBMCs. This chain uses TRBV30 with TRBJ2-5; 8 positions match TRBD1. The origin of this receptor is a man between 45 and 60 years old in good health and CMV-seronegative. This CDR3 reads CAWRGGQEQETQYF. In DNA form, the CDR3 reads TGTGCCTGGAGGGGGGGACAGGAGCAAGAGACCCAGTACTTC. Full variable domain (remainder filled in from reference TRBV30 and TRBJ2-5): SQTIHQWPATLVQPVGSPLSLECTVEGTSNPNLYWYRQAAGRGLQLLFYSVGIGQISSEVPQNLSASRPQDRQFILSSKKLLLSDSGFYLCAWRGGQEQETQYFGPGTRLLVL.